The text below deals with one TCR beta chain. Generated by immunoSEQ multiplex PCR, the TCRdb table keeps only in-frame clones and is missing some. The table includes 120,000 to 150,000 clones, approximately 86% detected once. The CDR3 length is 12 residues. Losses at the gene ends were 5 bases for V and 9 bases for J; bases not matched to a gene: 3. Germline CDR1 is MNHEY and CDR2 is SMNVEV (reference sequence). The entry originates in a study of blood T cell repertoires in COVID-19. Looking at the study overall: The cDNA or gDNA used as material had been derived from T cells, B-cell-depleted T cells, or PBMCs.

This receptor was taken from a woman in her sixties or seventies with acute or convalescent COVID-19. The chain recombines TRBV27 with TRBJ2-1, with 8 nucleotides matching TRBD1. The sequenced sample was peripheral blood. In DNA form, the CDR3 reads TGTGCCAGCAGTATAACAGGGGGTGAGCAGTTCTTC. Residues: CASSITGGEQFF.